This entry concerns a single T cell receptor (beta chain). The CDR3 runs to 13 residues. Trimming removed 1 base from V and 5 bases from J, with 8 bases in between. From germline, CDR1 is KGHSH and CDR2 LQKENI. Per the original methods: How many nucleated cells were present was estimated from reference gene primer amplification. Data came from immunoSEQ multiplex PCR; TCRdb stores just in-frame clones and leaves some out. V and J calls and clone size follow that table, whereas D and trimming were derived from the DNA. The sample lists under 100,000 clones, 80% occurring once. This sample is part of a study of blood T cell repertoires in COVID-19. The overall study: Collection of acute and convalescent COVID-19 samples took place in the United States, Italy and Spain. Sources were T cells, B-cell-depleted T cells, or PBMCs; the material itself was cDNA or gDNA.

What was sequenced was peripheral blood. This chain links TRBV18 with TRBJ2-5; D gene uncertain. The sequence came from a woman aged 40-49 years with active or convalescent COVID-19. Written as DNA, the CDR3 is TGTGCCAGCTCACCACTCGCGAGGGAGACCCAGTACTTC. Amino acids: CASSPLARETQYF.